This T cell receptor (beta chain) is from a study of blood T cell repertoires in COVID-19. Study summary: Spain, Italy and the United States supplied samples that represented acute and convalescent COVID-19.

As originally analysed: Reference gene primer amplification yielded estimated nucleated cell counts. Generated by immunoSEQ multiplex PCR, the TCRdb table keeps only in-frame clones and is missing some. The V and J calls and clone size were taken over from that table, and D and trimming were inferred from the DNA. The sample shows just under 100,000 clones, around 84% of them seen only once. The specimen sequenced was peripheral blood. The clonotype comes from a woman aged 60-75 years in a cohort sampled during active or convalescent COVID-19.

The CDR3 sequence: CASSQGWAETQYF. The CDR3 nucleotides read TGTGCCAGCAGCCAAGGGTGGGCAGAGACCCAGTACTTC. The genes are TRBV14 and TRBJ2-5, with D uncertain. The length of the CDR3 is 13 residues. V was shortened by 1 base and J by 4 bases, with 7 bases between the two germline ends. Looked up from germline, CDR1 is SGHDN and CDR2 is FVKESK.